The subject of this entry is one T cell receptor beta chain. Its specificity is unknown. Researchers prepared the TRB cDNA libraries using 5' RACE with UMI labels. Reprocessing the 5' RACE reads, TCRdb reports a single entry for every CDR3 protein and omits DNA. Its clone listing holds just over 40,000 distinct CDR3 sequences. Germline V lookup: CDR1 SGHAT, CDR2 FQNNGV. This CDR3 comprises 13 residues. The source of the sample is a study of CXCR3-negative and CXCR3-positive naive CD8 T cells. Overall study results and limits: Diversity proved comparably high across both naive subsets and much lower in memory CD8+ cells.

This receptor was obtained from a human donor in good health. Some clones in this sample may be carry-over from other donors' samples. The material sequenced was naive CXCR3- CD8+ T cells from blood. Subset of the sample: CD45RO-CCR7+CD27+CD95- naive CD8+ T cells lacking CXCR3 (TNR3-). This chain connects TRBV11-2 to TRBJ1-2. The CDR3 loop is CASSLRRNYGYTF.